Below, 3 T cell receptor beta chains from the same sample are listed, as sequenced in a study of PD-1 blockade in classical Hodgkin lymphoma. Every patient experienced relapse after autologous stem cell transplantation, and brentuximab vedotin exposure varied. TCRdb's copy holds only in-frame clones and misses some; the assay was immunoSEQ multiplex PCR. Of 20,000 to 30,000 clones listed, approximately 67% were seen once; the top ten hold 10% to 15%. The specimen was peripheral blood mononuclear cells (PBMCs), collected before the second cycle of nivolumab. The receptors derive from a human donor with classical Hodgkin lymphoma.

This chain uses TRBV6-5 with TRBJ2-3, with D perhaps matching TRBD2 (5 bases). Germline lookup yields CDR1 MNHEY and CDR2 SVGAGI. Trimming removed 4 bases at V and 3 bases at J, with 17 bases between. There are 16 residues in the CDR3. CDR3 region: CASSSVSLRETDTQYF. CDR3 bases: TGTGCCAGCAGTTCCGTATCCCTGAGGGAAACAGATACGCAGTATTTT.

Note on this clone: At one end, the junction sequence differs from germline, possibly due to a read error. V is TRBV7-9 and J is TRBJ2-2; 11 bases map to TRBD2. From germline, CDR1 is SEHNR and CDR2 FQNEAQ (reference sequence). The CDR3 extends over 15 amino acids. CDR3 sequence reads: CASSLAGGLTGELFF. DNA of the CDR3: TGTGCCAGCAGCCTAGCGGGAGGCCTCACCGGGGAGCTGTTTTTT.

This clone occurred a few times. The chain employs TRBV18 and TRBJ1-1, with D uncertain. From germline, CDR1 is KGHSH and CDR2 LQKENI. This CDR3 has 13 residues. The V end was cut by 3 bases, the J end by 1 base, with 6 bases between. The CDR3 DNA follows: TGTGCCAGCTCACCGAACGGGAACACTGAAGCTTTCTTT. Residues: CASSPNGNTEAFF.